Sequencing of this TCR beta chain was carried out in a study of T cells in Graves' hyperthyroidism and ophthalmopathy. This clonotype was detected many times. Its antigen is unidentified. Researchers amplified the TCR beta CDR3 regions from RNA transcripts. Primed by the HTBI set, a first-round RT-PCR was run on the TCR CDR3. MiXCR, run by TCRdb on the multiplex PCR reads, gives a single entry per CDR3 protein. The table has under 250,000 distinct CDR3 sequences, roughly 22% seen once; the top ten hold roughly a third. V lost 6 bases to trimming and J lost 5 bases, with 23 bases between them. The V gene's germline CDR1 is LNHDA and CDR2 SQIVND (reference sequence). The CDR3 is 17 amino acids. Whole-study findings and limits: Stable hyperthyroidism was separated from ophthalmopathy by a model based on 13 V-J features.

The chain employs TRBV19 and TRBJ1-5; TRBD1 might be the D (6 bases). The clonotype comes from a woman in her thirties or forties with Graves' ophthalmopathy. The material sequenced was blood. CDR3 in DNA: TGTGCCAGTAGCGACCTCCTGGGAGGGGGGAAGGATCAGCCCCAGCATTTT. Encoded protein: CASSDLLGGGKDQPQHF.